This record looks at one TCR beta chain sequence and its context. What it binds is not known. Documented time point: baseline pretreatment blood. Treatment specified: 15 Gy SBRT to primary tumor, nephrectomy 4 weeks later. Sequencing was performed with immunoSEQ multiplex PCR; in TCRdb, only in-frame clones are kept and a portion is missing. The sample includes approximately 150,000 clones, approximately 87% of them seen just once. The data originate from a study of radiation and T cells in renal cell carcinoma. Points from the study as a whole: From baseline, blood top tumor clonotypes peaked at 2 weeks post-radiation.

The ends were cut back, 0 bases at V and 6 bases at J, with 15 bases in the middle. The CDR3 is 15 residues long. Per the germline V gene, CDR1 is LNHDA and CDR2 is SQIVND (reference sequence). V is TRBV19 and J is TRBJ2-7; TRBD1 might be the D (6 bases). The sample was blood, taken from a patient whose treatment included radiotherapy and nephrectomy. This sequence originates from a woman aged 45-59 years with renal cell carcinoma. The chain's CDR3 is CASSIDQQGAGEQYF. For the CDR3, the DNA is TGTGCCAGTAGTATAGACCAACAGGGAGCCGGCGAGCAGTACTTC.